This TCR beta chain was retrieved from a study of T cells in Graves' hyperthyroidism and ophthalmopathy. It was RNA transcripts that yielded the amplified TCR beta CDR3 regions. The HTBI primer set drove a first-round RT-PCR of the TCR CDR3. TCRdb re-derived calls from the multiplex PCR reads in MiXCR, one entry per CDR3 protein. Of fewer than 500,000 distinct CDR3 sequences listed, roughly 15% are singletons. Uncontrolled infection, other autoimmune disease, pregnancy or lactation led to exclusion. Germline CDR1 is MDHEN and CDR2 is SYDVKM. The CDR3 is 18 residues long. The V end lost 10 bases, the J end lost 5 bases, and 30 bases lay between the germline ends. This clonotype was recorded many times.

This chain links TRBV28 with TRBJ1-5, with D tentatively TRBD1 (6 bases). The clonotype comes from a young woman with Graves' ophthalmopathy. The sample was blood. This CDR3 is CAIPAPRPGTRPDQPQHF. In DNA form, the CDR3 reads TGTGCCATCCCCGCCCCAAGACCCGGGACACGGCCAGATCAGCCCCAGCATTTT.